The 21 T cell receptor beta chains below come from one sample, sequenced in a study of control samples from healthy donors and cancer patients. Repertoires were generated with immunoSEQ multiplex PCR, while TCRdb's copy carries only in-frame clones and drops some. The sample holds about 83,000 clones; around 91% are singletons and the top ten take approximately 15%. Sequencing was done on a sample of blood. Every receptor here comes from a man aged 50 to 59 in good health.

This clone was seen just once. J is TRBJ1-2 and V is TRBV12-3 or TRBV12-4, with 7 bases lining up with TRBD1. V trimming: 5 bases; J trimming: 2 bases; junction bases outside the gene matches: 2. There are 13 residues in the CDR3. In DNA, the CDR3 is TGTGCCAGCAGTCCGGACAGGAACTATGGCTACACCTTC. Its translation: CASSPDRNYGYTF.

CDR3 residues: CASSTSLGPPLDTQYF. CDR3 bases: TGTGCCAGCAGCACATCACTGGGACCGCCCTTAGATACGCAGTATTTT. The chain is built from TRBV7-2 and TRBJ2-3; D might be TRBD1 or TRBD2, each matching 5 bases. This CDR3 is built from 16 residues. The germline gives CDR1 SGHTA, CDR2 FQGNSA. V lost 5 bases, J lost 5 bases, and 20 bases lay in between.

The chain links TRBV19 to TRBJ1-5; no reliable D call. Per the germline V gene, CDR1 is LNHDA and CDR2 is SQIVND (reference sequence). This CDR3 spans 15 amino acids. Between the trimmed V and J ends, which lost 5 bases and 4 bases, there was a span of 15 bases. The CDR3, as DNA: TGTGCCAGTAGTTCTCCTGGGAGTAGGAATCAGCCCCAGCATTTT. Its translation: CASSSPGSRNQPQHF.

This sequence joins TRBV2 and TRBJ1-6; no firm D call. This CDR3 has 19 amino acids. Germline V gives CDR1 SNHLY, CDR2 FYNNEI. Trimming stripped 2 bases from V and 0 bases from J, with 17 bases between. CDR3 region: CASSERDVREGSYNSPLHF. DNA of the CDR3: TGTGCCAGCAGTGAACGAGACGTACGGGAGGGCTCCTATAATTCACCCCTCCACTTT. The full variable domain, with the rest looked up from reference TRBV2 and TRBJ1-6, is EPEVTQTPSHQVTQMGQEVILRCVPISNHLYFYWYRQILGQKVEFLVSFYNNEISEKSEIFDDQFSVERPDGSNFTLKIRSTKLEDSAMYFCASSERDVREGSYNSPLHFGNGTRLTVT.

The V gene is TRBV19, the J gene TRBJ1-2; 7 bases agree with TRBD1. Unmatched junction bases numbered 11, after V lost 5 bases and J lost 8 bases. CDR3 length equals 14 residues. Germline values: CDR1 LNHDA, CDR2 SQIVND (reference sequence). CDR3 DNA: TGTGCCAGTAGTCCTGGACAGGTCAGGAGGGGCTACACCTTC. Residues: CASSPGQVRRGYTF.

This clone came up a few times. This sequence joins TRBV5-6 and TRBJ1-2; D gene uncertain. The V end lost 4 bases, the J end lost 8 bases, and 9 bases lay between the germline ends. CDR3 size: 11 residues. Germline-derived CDR1 and CDR2 are SGHDT and YYEEEE. The CDR3 sequence: CASSSFLGYTF. DNA of the CDR3: TGTGCCAGCAGCAGTTTTTTGGGCTACACCTTC. Variable domain in full (rest from reference TRBV5-6 and TRBJ1-2): DAGVTQSPTHLIKTRGQQVTLRCSPKSGHDTVSWYQQALGQGPQFIFQYYEEEERQRGNFPDRFSGHQFPNYSSELNVNALLLGDSALYLCASSSFLGYTFGSGTRLTVV.

As DNA, the CDR3 is TGTGCCAGCAGCTTGGTGGTTCTGGGACCCCCTGGGGCCAACGTCCTGACTTTC. This encodes CASSLVVLGPPGANVLTF. The J gene is TRBJ2-6, the V gene TRBV5-6, with D perhaps assigned TRBD1 or TRBD2 (5 bases each). V was trimmed by 0 bases and J by 2 bases, leaving 15 bases between them. Germline CDR1 is SGHDT and CDR2 is YYEEEE. The CDR3 is 18 residues long.

V usage is TRBV29-1 and J usage is TRBJ2-2, with TRBD1 as a possible D gene (6 bases). Trimming removed 6 bases at V and 0 bases at J, with 11 bases between. The germline CDR1 and CDR2 sequences are SQVTM and ANQGSEA. The CDR3 totals 14 residues. CDR3 region: CSVRDTSNTGELFF. The CDR3 DNA reads as TGCAGCGTCCGGGACACCTCGAACACCGGGGAGCTGTTTTTT.

The CDR3 sequence: CATSDLLGTEAFF. The CDR3 DNA sequence: TGTGCCACCAGTGATTTGTTGGGCACTGAAGCTTTCTTT. The chain combines TRBV24-1 with TRBJ1-1; D is unresolved. This CDR3 contains 13 residues. Trimming stripped 0 bases from V and 4 bases from J, with 5 bases between. Germline V gene lookup returns CDR1 KGHDR and CDR2 SFDVKD.

This chain joins TRBV6-5 and TRBJ2-7, with a weak D call TRBD1 (6 bases). Germline-derived CDR1 and CDR2 are MNHEY and SVGAGI. V was cut by 7 bases and J by 2 bases, with 18 bases left in between. The CDR3 covers 15 residues. The CDR3 DNA reads as TGTGCCAGCAAGAAAGGTCCGGCAGGGGCCTACGAGCAGTACTTC. It specifies CASKKGPAGAYEQYF.

The rearrangement joins TRBV5-1 to TRBJ1-2; D may be TRBD1 (6 bases). Germline V gene data show CDR1 as SGHRS and CDR2 as YFSETQ. Trimming stripped 3 bases from V and 7 bases from J, with 10 bases between. CDR3 length: 12 amino acids. The chain's CDR3 is CASSSTGTGYTF. CDR3 nucleotide sequence: TGCGCCAGCAGCTCTACAGGGACTGGCTACACCTTC.

The chain uses TRBV2 and TRBJ2-7, with a possible D match to TRBD1 (6 bases). The CDR3 contains 13 residues. Per germline, CDR1 SNHLY and CDR2 FYNNEI. With 8 bases removed from V and 3 bases from J, the gap between germline ends came to 14 bases. The CDR3 spells CASGQGQDYEQYF. CDR3 DNA sequence: TGTGCCAGCGGGCAGGGACAAGACTACGAGCAGTACTTC.

The V call is TRBV5-1, the J call TRBJ2-2; TRBD1 is a possible D gene (6 bases). V was trimmed by 6 bases and J by 0 bases, leaving 9 bases between them. Per the germline V gene, CDR1 is SGHRS and CDR2 is YFSETQ. There are 14 residues in the CDR3. CDR3 coding DNA: TGCGCCAGCACCTGGACAGCGAACACCGGGGAGCTGTTTTTT. Translation gives CASTWTANTGELFF.

This clone was observed a handful of times. This chain links TRBV30 with TRBJ1-5; D not certain. Between the trimmed V and J ends, which lost 6 bases and 10 bases, there was a span of 7 bases. Germline V CDR1 and CDR2: GTSNPN, SVGIG (reference sequence). This CDR3 has 9 amino acids. As DNA, the CDR3 is TGTGCCTGCCATGAACCCCAGCATTTT. Translated: CACHEPQHF.

This rearrangement joins TRBV5-6 to TRBJ1-4; TRBD1 aligns across 10 bases. V gave up 4 bases and J gave up 7 bases; unmatched junction bases: 7. The CDR3 spans 15 residues. The germline CDR1 and CDR2 sequences are SGHDT and YYEEEE. The CDR3 sequence: CASSELRDRGEKLFF. CDR3 DNA sequence: TGTGCCAGCAGCGAACTCCGGGACAGGGGTGAAAAACTGTTTTTT.

The chain recombines TRBV25-1 with TRBJ1-1; 8 nucleotides match TRBD1. Germline-derived CDR1 and CDR2 are MGHDK and SYGVNS. The V segment lost 10 bases and the J segment 5 bases; nucleotides outside the gene matches: 6. The CDR3 length is 12 residues. This chain's CDR3 is CANDRGETEAFF. In nucleotides, the CDR3 is TGTGCCAACGACAGGGGTGAGACTGAAGCTTTCTTT.

The rearrangement joins TRBV7-2 to TRBJ2-6, with TRBD1 matching 8 bases. V lost 5 bases, J lost 3 bases, and 9 bases stayed unmatched. The germline V gene has CDR1 SGHTA and CDR2 FQGNSA. This CDR3 is built from 17 residues. In DNA, the CDR3 is TGTGCCAGCAGCGAAGACAGGGGAACGTATGGGGCCAACGTCCTGACTTTC. Encoded protein: CASSEDRGTYGANVLTF.

The genes are TRBV12-3 or TRBV12-4 and TRBJ1-2; perhaps TRBD1 as D (6 bases). CDR3 size: 12 residues. V lost 5 bases and J 5 bases, leaving 9 bases between the germline ends. CDR3 sequence (DNA): TGTGCCAGCAGTCAACAGGGTTATGGCTACACCTTC. Translating it yields CASSQQGYGYTF.

The chain carries TRBV2 and TRBJ1-1, with D unclear. V was trimmed by 7 bases and J by 0 bases, leaving 12 bases between them. From germline, CDR1 is SNHLY and CDR2 FYNNEI. The CDR3 sequence is 14 residues long. In DNA, the CDR3 is TGTGCCAGCATTCGAAGCGCTTTGAACACTGAAGCTTTCTTT. It codes for CASIRSALNTEAFF.

The chain couples TRBV7-8 to TRBJ1-2; D might be TRBD1 (5 bases). V shed 5 bases and J shed 5 bases, with 18 bases lying between them. Germline V lookup: CDR1 SGHVS, CDR2 FQNEAQ. CDR3 length equals 15 residues. The CDR3 is CASSLQGGTKYGYTF. In DNA, the CDR3 is TGTGCCAGCAGCCTACAAGGAGGGACCAAGTATGGCTACACCTTC. Combining the CDR3 with reference TRBV7-8 and TRBJ1-2 gives the whole variable domain GAGVSQSPRYKVAKRGQDVALRCDPISGHVSLFWYQQALGQGPEFLTYFQNEAQLDKSGLPSDRFFAERPEGSVSTLKIQRTQQEDSAVYLCASSLQGGTKYGYTFGSGTRLTVV.

V gene TRBV6-1 combines with J gene TRBJ1-1; D unclear. The CDR3 is made up of 15 amino acids. V dropped 2 bases and J dropped 13 bases, with 23 bases sitting between them. CDR1 and CDR2 from the germline V gene are MNHNS and SASEGT. The CDR3 loop is CASSEFWPTPLRGFF. CDR3 coding DNA: TGTGCCAGCAGTGAATTCTGGCCGACACCCCTAAGAGGTTTCTTT.